This TCR beta chain was sequenced for a study of blood T cell repertoires in COVID-19. The germline CDR1 and CDR2 sequences are SGHNT and YENEEA. CDR3 size: 17 residues. V shed 5 bases and J 9 bases; nucleotides not matched to a gene: 17. Produced via immunoSEQ multiplex PCR; TCRdb's table is partial and in-frame only. Of 220,000 or so clones in the sample, more than 65% are singletons; the top ten hold 3.6%. The source of this sequence is an elderly woman with acute or convalescent COVID-19. The chain links TRBV11-3 to TRBJ2-1; 9 positions agree with TRBD1. Sequenced sample: peripheral blood. The CDR3 DNA sequence: TGTGCCAGCAGCCCCCTCGGTAGTCCCCGGGGACAGGGTGAGCAGTTCTTC. It yields the protein CASSPLGSPRGQGEQFF.